The 25 T cell receptor beta chains in this list originate from one sample, sequenced in a study of cytomegalovirus exposure and HLA in healthy donors. Both 60 Vbeta primers and 13 Jbeta primers went into the PCR. Generated by immunoSEQ multiplex PCR, the TCRdb table keeps only in-frame clones and is missing some. Recorded for this sample: approximately 200,000 clones. Sample: PBMCs. Source of these receptors: a boy aged 5 to 17 in good health and CMV-seronegative.

V usage is TRBV7-3 and J usage is TRBJ2-1; TRBD1 agrees at 11 bases. Per germline, CDR1 SGHTA and CDR2 FQGTGA. Unmatched junction bases numbered 4, after V lost 2 bases and J lost 7 bases. The CDR3 loop spans 15 amino acids. The CDR3 loop reads CASSLFGTGGNEQFF. In DNA form, the CDR3 reads TGTGCCAGCAGCTTATTCGGGACAGGGGGGAATGAGCAGTTCTTC.

This chain connects TRBV7-9 to TRBJ2-5, with D unclear. Germline V gives CDR1 SEHNR, CDR2 FQNEAQ (reference sequence). This CDR3 comprises 14 residues. Trimming left V 4 bases short and J 3 bases short, with 12 bases between. The CDR3 sequence: CASSYNTVEETQYF. In nucleotides, the CDR3 is TGTGCCAGCAGCTATAATACAGTGGAAGAGACCCAGTACTTC. Full variable domain (rest looked up from reference TRBV7-9 and TRBJ2-5): DTGVSQNPRHKITKRGQNVTFRCDPISEHNRLYWYRQTLGQGPEFLTYFQNEAQLEKSRLLSDRFSAERPKGSFSTLEIQRTEQGDSAMYLCASSYNTVEETQYFGPGTRLLVL.

Worth noting for this clone: In this CDR3 the conserved last residue, phenylalanine or tryptophan, is missing, so a read error is likely. The chain carries TRBV30 and TRBJ2-7, with D maybe TRBD2 (6 bases). Germline V gene lookup returns CDR1 GTSNPN and CDR2 SVGIG (reference sequence). The CDR3 contains 14 residues. V shed 4 bases and J shed 0 bases, with 13 bases lying between them. This CDR3 is CAWKRAGSSYEQYL. CDR3 bases: TGTGCCTGGAAACGGGCGGGGAGCTCCTACGAGCAGTACCTC.

The V gene is TRBV5-4, the J gene TRBJ2-2; D may be TRBD1 (6 bases). Trimming shortened V by 1 base and J by 1 base, and 8 bases separated the two germline ends. The CDR3 sequence is 15 residues long. CDR1 SGHNT and CDR2 YYREEE come from the germline V gene (reference sequence). CDR3 bases: TGTGCCAGCAGCTTGCAGGGGCAGAACACCGGGGAGCTGTTTTTT. Its protein is CASSLQGQNTGELFF.

This rearrangement joins TRBV2 to TRBJ1-4; D not certain. Germline V lookup: CDR1 SNHLY, CDR2 FYNNEI. Trimming pared 6 bases from V and 8 bases from J, leaving 7 bases between. The CDR3 length is 11 residues. The chain's CDR3 is CASRAHEKLFF. The DNA of the CDR3 is TGTGCCAGCAGGGCCCACGAAAAACTGTTTTTT.

This sequence joins TRBV10-3 and TRBJ2-5, with TRBD1 matching over 7 bases. V gave up 8 bases and J gave up 2 bases; unmatched junction bases: 8. CDR3 length: 14 residues. The germline V gene encodes CDR1 ENHRY and CDR2 SYGVKD. As DNA, the CDR3 is TGTGCCATCTCACCAGGGGGACAGCAAGAGACCCAGTACTTC. Translated, it gives CAISPGGQQETQYF.

The chain uses TRBV7-6 and TRBJ1-1; a possible D gene is TRBD1 (6 bases). The CDR3 has 15 amino acids. The V gene's germline CDR1 is SGHVS and CDR2 FNYEAQ. Between the trimmed V and J ends, which lost 4 bases and 2 bases, there was a span of 14 bases. Here the CDR3 reads CASSSGWGLNTEAFF. Here the CDR3 DNA reads TGTGCCAGCAGCTCAGGGTGGGGGCTCAACACTGAAGCTTTCTTT.

The chain joins TRBV4-1 to TRBJ2-3; the match to TRBD2 covers 8 bases. The junction had 10 bases not matched to a gene; V was cut back by 6 bases and J by 2 bases. This CDR3 is built from 16 residues. CDR1 MGHRA and CDR2 YSYEKL come from the germline V gene. The CDR3 sequence is CASRTSGGPDTDTQYF. The CDR3 DNA follows: TGCGCCAGCAGAACTTCGGGGGGGCCAGACACAGATACGCAGTATTTT.

Notes on this clone: Other nucleotide sequences in the sample specify the same CDR3. The chain carries TRBV18 and TRBJ2-7; 8 bases line up with TRBD2. Trimming at V came to 6 bases and at J to 1 base, leaving 2 bases not matched to a gene. CDR3 length: 13 amino acids. CDR1 KGHSH and CDR2 LQKENI come from the germline V gene. The CDR3 region is CASSPGGSYEQYF. The CDR3 DNA sequence: TGTGCCAGCTCCCCGGGAGGGTCCTACGAGCAGTACTTC.

The chain uses TRBV12-1 and TRBJ2-3; the table assigns TRBD2, which was not confirmed against the DNA. TRBV12-1 is listed as a pseudogene. The CDR3 is 19 amino acids. The DNA of the CDR3 is TGTGCCAGCAGCTGGCGGACTAGCGGGTTCTGGGCACAGGGGGATACGCAGTATTTT. Translation gives CASSWRTSGFWAQGDTQYF.

This chain connects TRBV4-1 to TRBJ1-2; 9 bases align to TRBD1. V lost 2 bases, J lost 0 bases, and 7 bases stayed unmatched. CDR1 is MGHRA and CDR2 is YSYEKL in the germline V gene. CDR3 length equals 17 residues. CDR3 protein: CASSQPGQGSSNYGYTF. The CDR3 DNA sequence: TGCGCCAGCAGCCAACCGGGACAGGGCTCTTCTAACTATGGCTACACCTTC.

The chain employs TRBV5-1 and TRBJ1-2; perhaps TRBD1 as D (5 bases). Trimming removed 4 bases at V and 7 bases at J, with 14 bases between. The CDR3 sequence is 13 residues long. The germline CDR1 and CDR2 sequences are SGHRS and YFSETQ. Here the CDR3 reads CASSTGIEVGYTF. In DNA form, the CDR3 reads TGCGCCAGCAGCACAGGTATCGAGGTTGGCTACACCTTC.

The gene calls are TRBV19 and TRBJ1-1, with 12 bases lining up with TRBD1. The CDR3 runs 13 residues. V was pared by 5 bases and J by 11 bases, with 6 bases of the junction left unmatched. The germline gives CDR1 LNHDA, CDR2 SQIVND (reference sequence). CDR3 DNA sequence: TGTGCCAGTAGTTGGGACAGGGGGCGCGAGGCTTTCTTT. This sequence encodes CASSWDRGREAFF.

The rearrangement joins TRBV7-6 to TRBJ2-7; tentatively, D is TRBD2 (6 bases). The CDR3 runs 15 residues. Trimming left V 0 bases short and J 7 bases short, with 16 bases between. Per germline, CDR1 SGHVS and CDR2 FNYEAQ. DNA of the CDR3: TGTGCCAGCAGCTTAGCTGACGGAAAGGCGGGGGAGCAGTACTTC. Its protein is CASSLADGKAGEQYF.

CDR3 loop: CASSPGFGYTF. CDR3 nucleotide sequence: TGCGCCAGCAGCCCAGGGTTTGGCTACACCTTC. The chain combines TRBV4-3 with TRBJ1-2, with D possibly matching TRBD1 (5 bases). The CDR3 loop spans 11 amino acids. Between the trimmed V and J ends, which lost 4 bases and 7 bases, there was a span of 7 bases. Germline CDR1 reads LGHNA; CDR2 reads YSLEER.

The chain uses TRBV4-1 and TRBJ2-2, with 10 positions matching TRBD2. Germline V CDR1 and CDR2: MGHRA, YSYEKL. After removal of 0 bases from V and 7 bases from J, the junction contained 5 bases not matched to a gene. This CDR3 contains 16 residues. CDR3 sequence (DNA): TGCGCCAGCAGCCAAGATATAGCGGGGGGCAACGGGGAGCTGTTTTTT. Its protein is CASSQDIAGGNGELFF.

The CDR3 DNA is TGTGCCAGCAGCCAAGATGCGAGTCGGGGTGCAGATACGCAGTATTTT. It is translated as CASSQDASRGADTQYF. This rearrangement joins TRBV4-2 to TRBJ2-3, with a tentative D call TRBD2 (5 bases). Trimming removed 0 bases from V and 4 bases from J, with 14 bases in between. The CDR3 loop spans 16 amino acids. Per the germline V gene, CDR1 is LGHNA and CDR2 is YNFKEQ.

Here the CDR3 reads CASSLPQQGRLYGYTF. The CDR3 nucleotides read TGTGCCAGCAGTTTACCCCAACAGGGTCGGCTGTATGGCTACACCTTC. V is TRBV28 and J is TRBJ1-2; the D gene is possibly TRBD1 (6 bases). V was cut by 2 bases and J by 5 bases, with 18 bases left in between. Germline V gives CDR1 MDHEN, CDR2 SYDVKM. This CDR3 region has 16 residues.

This chain links TRBV9 with TRBJ2-5; D not resolved. V was cut by 0 bases and J by 5 bases, with 8 bases left in between. Germline CDR1 and CDR2: SGDLS and YYNGEE. This CDR3 contains 13 residues. This CDR3 is CASSVDFGETQYF. CDR3 sequence (DNA): TGTGCCAGCAGCGTAGATTTCGGGGAGACCCAGTACTTC.

This chain connects TRBV11-1 to TRBJ2-5, with no clear D. CDR1 and CDR2 from the germline V gene are SGHAT and FQDESV (reference sequence). The CDR3 is made up of 13 amino acids. Deletions cut 3 bases from V and 5 bases from J, with 10 bases between. The CDR3 DNA follows: TGTGCCAGCAGCTTTTCAGTGAAGGAGACCCAGTACTTC. Translation gives CASSFSVKETQYF.

The CDR3 coding sequence is TGTGCCAGCTCAAACGCGGGGGAGAGAGTGGGCTACACCTTC. Encoded protein: CASSNAGERVGYTF. V and J are TRBV18 and TRBJ1-2, with TRBD1 as a possible D gene (5 bases). Trimming removed 5 bases from V and 8 bases from J, with 18 bases in between. Germline CDR1 is KGHSH and CDR2 is LQKENI. The CDR3 runs to 14 residues.

A word on this clone: The sample carries other DNA sequences with the same CDR3. CDR3 sequence reads: CSVGQGNQPQHF. The CDR3 nucleotides read TGCAGCGTCGGACAGGGGAATCAGCCCCAGCATTTT. The chain carries TRBV29-1 and TRBJ1-5; 9 nucleotides match TRBD1. The length of the CDR3 is 12 residues. V gave up 6 bases and J gave up 4 bases; unmatched junction bases: 1. Germline V gene sequence: CDR1 SQVTM, CDR2 ANQGSEA.

CDR3 protein: CAIRGTGANYEQYF. The CDR3 nucleotides are TGTGCCATCAGAGGGACAGGGGCGAATTACGAGCAGTACTTC. The V gene is TRBV10-3, the J gene TRBJ2-7, with 10 bases aligning to TRBD1. CDR3 length equals 14 residues. CDR1 is ENHRY and CDR2 is SYGVKD in the germline V gene. J lost 4 bases, V lost 6 bases, and 6 bases had no gene match.

This sequence joins TRBV4-1 and TRBJ2-3; 8 positions match TRBD1. Germline V gene sequence: CDR1 MGHRA, CDR2 YSYEKL. This CDR3 is built from 14 residues. V lost 5 bases, J lost 5 bases, and 6 bases stayed unmatched. The CDR3: CASSSGQGEDTQYF. The DNA of the CDR3 is TGCGCCAGCAGCTCTGGACAGGGTGAAGATACGCAGTATTTT.

The chain carries TRBV11-2 and TRBJ2-5, with 8 bases matching TRBD1. There are 14 residues in the CDR3. Germline V gene sequence: CDR1 SGHAT, CDR2 FQNNGV. Trimming at V came to 4 bases and at J to 6 bases, leaving 7 bases not matched to a gene. The CDR3 spells CASSSTDRGKTQYF. Written as DNA, the CDR3 is TGTGCCAGCAGCTCCACAGACAGGGGAAAGACCCAGTACTTC.